These 27 T cell receptor beta chains came from one sample sequenced in a study of blood T cells in healthy people across ages. A second PCR of 7 to 11 cycles used a sample-barcoded 5' primer and a J-beta primer mix. MiXCR was run by TCRdb on the 5' RACE reads, yielding one entry per CDR3 protein. Of about 780,000 distinct CDR3 sequences in the sample, under 80% were seen once. Material for sequencing was blood. The receptor set was obtained from a man aged 30 to 39 in good health.

The V call is TRBV5-1, the J call TRBJ1-2; 9 nucleotides line up with TRBD1. Per germline, CDR1 SGHRS and CDR2 YFSETQ. This CDR3 contains 16 residues. J lost 2 bases, V lost 4 bases, and 9 bases had no gene match. CDR3 sequence: CASSAKEQGANYGYTF. In DNA, the CDR3 is TGCGCCAGCAGCGCGAAGGAACAGGGGGCGAACTATGGCTACACCTTC.

This clonotype appeared a few times. One junction end does not reproduce the germline sequence, and a read error may be involved. The J gene is TRBJ2-1, the V gene TRBV7-7; D not certain. Germline assignment: CDR1 SSHAT and CDR2 FNYEAQ (reference sequence). The CDR3 consists of 15 residues. Here the CDR3 reads CASSRILSSYNEQFF. The CDR3 DNA reads as TGTGCTAGCAGTCGCATTTTGAGCTCCTACAATGAGCAGTTCTTC.

The rearrangement joins TRBV10-3 to TRBJ2-5; the D gene could be TRBD1 or TRBD2 (5 bases each). The germline V and J ends were trimmed by 4 bases and 3 bases, with 12 bases remaining between them. The CDR3 totals 14 residues. Germline lookup yields CDR1 ENHRY and CDR2 SYGVKD. The CDR3 bases are TGTGCCATCAGTGTTAGATTGGGGGAAGAGACCCAGTACTTC. The encoded protein is CAISVRLGEETQYF.

The chain combines TRBV9 with TRBJ1-2; D call uncertain. Deletions cut 6 bases from V and 2 bases from J, with 17 bases between. Germline assignment: CDR1 SGDLS and CDR2 YYNGEE. This CDR3 is built from 15 residues. The CDR3 DNA sequence: TGTGCCAGCACCCCCCGGGTGGACGGCAACTATGGCTACACCTTC. Its protein product is CASTPRVDGNYGYTF.

The chain couples TRBV25-1 to TRBJ2-4; TRBD2 matches at 14 bases. Germline-derived CDR1 and CDR2 are MGHDK and SYGVNS. V was pared by 0 bases and J by 0 bases, with 1 base of the junction left unmatched. The CDR3 contains 18 residues. The CDR3 nucleotides read TGTGCCAGCAGTGAATATGGACTAGCGGGGGGAGCCAAAAACATTCAGTACTTC. Translating it yields CASSEYGLAGGAKNIQYF.

This clonotype has more than one count but fewer than ten. V gene TRBV6-1 combines with J gene TRBJ2-7; D is unclear. Germline V lookup: CDR1 MNHNS, CDR2 SASEGT. V lost 4 bases and J 3 bases, leaving 10 bases between the germline ends. CDR3 size: 13 residues. The CDR3 DNA sequence: TGTGCCAGCAGTGTGAAGGGCGACTACGAGCAGTACTTC. The encoded protein is CASSVKGDYEQYF.

V gene TRBV10-3 combines with J gene TRBJ2-5; D might be TRBD1 or TRBD2, each matching 8 bases. This CDR3 comprises 16 residues. The germline V and J ends were trimmed by 4 bases and 5 bases, with 20 bases remaining between them. CDR1 is ENHRY and CDR2 is SYGVKD in the germline V gene. This CDR3 reads CAISGQGTGGPETQYF. The CDR3 bases are TGTGCCATCAGTGGACAGGGGACGGGGGGGCCTGAGACCCAGTACTTC.

V and J are TRBV5-1 and TRBJ1-2, with D hard to call. CDR1 is SGHRS and CDR2 is YFSETQ in the germline V gene. Trimming removed 0 bases from V and 3 bases from J, with 9 bases in between. The CDR3 is 14 amino acids. The CDR3 bases are TGCGCCAGCAGCTTGGTTCGGGAATACTATGGCTACACCTTC. Amino acids: CASSLVREYYGYTF.

The genes are TRBV7-9 and TRBJ2-1, with no clear D. There are 15 residues in the CDR3. Germline V CDR1 and CDR2: SEHNR, FQNEAQ (reference sequence). The ends were cut back, 3 bases at V and 0 bases at J, with 9 bases in the middle. The CDR3 here is CASSFGHNSYNEQFF. The CDR3 coding sequence is TGTGCCAGCAGCTTCGGGCACAACTCCTACAATGAGCAGTTCTTC.

The V call is TRBV4-2, the J call TRBJ1-2; D possibly corresponds to TRBD1 (5 bases). The CDR3 loop spans 17 amino acids. Germline V lookup: CDR1 LGHNA, CDR2 YNFKEQ. V was shortened by 1 base and J by 5 bases, with 20 bases between the two germline ends. CDR3 protein: CASSQVAMMGEWYGYTF. The CDR3 coding sequence is TGTGCCAGCAGCCAAGTAGCGATGATGGGGGAATGGTATGGCTACACCTTC.

The chain recombines TRBV2 with TRBJ2-3; 8 nucleotides match TRBD2. Germline V CDR1 and CDR2: SNHLY, FYNNEI. Germline trimming cut 9 bases from V and 2 bases from J; bases unmatched to any gene: 7. The length of the CDR3 is 14 residues. The CDR3 DNA sequence: TGTGCCAGTAAAGCGGGGGTGTCCACAGATACGCAGTATTTT. Its protein product is CASKAGVSTDTQYF.

This chain uses TRBV7-9 with TRBJ2-1; D is perhaps TRBD1 or TRBD2 (5 bases each). CDR1 and CDR2 (germline): SEHNR, FQNEAQ (reference sequence). The ends were cut back, 5 bases at V and 4 bases at J, with 24 bases in the middle. The CDR3 runs to 18 residues. CDR3 nucleotide sequence: TGTGCCAGCAGCCCAGAGGCCGGGGACCCCCTCAAATACAATGAGCAGTTCTTC. Amino acids: CASSPEAGDPLKYNEQFF.

The V and J genes are TRBV28 and TRBJ2-5; D remains ambiguous. This CDR3 has 13 amino acids. Trimming took 7 bases from V and 1 from J, leaving 10 bases between them. Per germline, CDR1 MDHEN and CDR2 SYDVKM. CDR3 in DNA: TGTGCCAGCAAAAGAGTCCGCCAAGAGACCCAGTACTTC. This codes for CASKRVRQETQYF.

This clonotype was seen a handful of times. The genes are TRBV3-1 and TRBJ2-4; D call uncertain. V gave up 0 bases and J gave up 1 base, with 10 bases separating them. CDR1 LGHDT and CDR2 YNNKEL come from the germline V gene (reference sequence). This CDR3 is 16 amino acids long. CDR3 residues: CASSQDPHLAKNIQYF. CDR3 sequence (DNA): TGTGCCAGCAGCCAAGATCCCCATCTGGCCAAAAACATTCAGTACTTC.

The chain carries TRBV10-3 and TRBJ1-4, with a tentative D call TRBD1 (6 bases). The V gene lost 9 bases and the J gene lost 0 bases, with 8 bases spanning the gap. CDR3 length equals 13 residues. Germline assignment: CDR1 ENHRY and CDR2 SYGVKD. In nucleotides, the CDR3 is TGTGCCATGGCAGGGGCAACTAATGAAAAACTGTTTTTT. It encodes CAMAGATNEKLFF.

The V gene is TRBV25-1, the J gene TRBJ2-7; D is ambiguous. This CDR3 region has 14 residues. Trimming took off 5 bases at V and 3 bases at J, with 14 bases between the two ends. In germline, CDR1 is MGHDK, CDR2 SYGVNS. The CDR3 sequence: CASSSFNPNYEQYF. The CDR3 nucleotides are TGTGCCAGCAGTTCTTTCAACCCCAACTACGAGCAGTACTTC.

This clonotype occurred once. V usage is TRBV12-3 or TRBV12-4 and J usage is TRBJ1-1, with D possibly TRBD1 on 5 matching bases. V was trimmed by 3 bases and J by 7 bases, leaving 12 bases between them. There are 13 residues in the CDR3. The CDR3: CASSFWGPDEAFF. The CDR3 DNA is TGTGCCAGCAGTTTTTGGGGCCCGGATGAAGCTTTCTTT.

V is TRBV7-2 and J is TRBJ2-5, with D tentatively TRBD1 or TRBD2 (7 bases each). V lost 3 bases and J 5 bases, leaving 16 bases between the germline ends. Germline lookup yields CDR1 SGHTA and CDR2 FQGNSA. The CDR3 extends over 15 amino acids. The CDR3 nucleotides are TGTGCCAGCAGCTTTACACAGGGGAGGGGGGAGACCCAGTACTTC. It codes for CASSFTQGRGETQYF. The entire variable domain, with the rest obtained from reference TRBV7-2 and TRBJ2-5, is as follows: GAGVSQSPSNKVTEKGKDVELRCDPISGHTALYWYRQSLGQGLEFLIYFQGNSAPDKSGLPSDRFSAERTGGSVSTLTIQRTQQEDSAVYLCASSFTQGRGETQYFGPGTRLLVL.

The V gene is TRBV20-1, the J gene TRBJ1-5, with 7 nucleotides matching TRBD1. Germline CDR1 DFQATT, CDR2 SNEGSKA (reference sequence). V lost 0 bases, J lost 5 bases, and 1 base stayed unmatched. This CDR3 spans 13 amino acids. The CDR3 sequence: CSAREGTDQPQHF. Here the CDR3 DNA reads TGCAGTGCTAGAGAAGGGACAGATCAGCCCCAGCATTTT.

The genes are TRBV25-1 and TRBJ1-1; 7 bases line up with TRBD1. Trimming took 5 bases from V and 5 from J; bases not matched to a gene: 5. The CDR3 length is 13 residues. The V gene's germline CDR1 is MGHDK and CDR2 SYGVNS. In nucleotides, the CDR3 is TGTGCCAGCAGTAAAACAGGGGTTACTGAAGCTTTCTTT. This encodes CASSKTGVTEAFF.

The rearrangement uses TRBV9 and TRBJ2-7; TRBD2 is a possible D gene (5 bases). CDR3 length equals 14 residues. Germline CDR1 reads SGDLS; CDR2 reads YYNGEE. The V end was cut by 3 bases, the J end by 1 base, with 11 bases between. This chain's CDR3 is CASSARSGSYEQYF. CDR3 in DNA: TGTGCCAGCAGCGCCCGATCGGGGTCCTACGAGCAGTACTTC.

This chain uses TRBV12-3 or TRBV12-4 with TRBJ2-3; weak D call: TRBD1 (6 bases). This CDR3 region has 15 residues. Trimming took 7 bases from V and 4 from J, leaving 18 bases between them. The CDR3 loop reads CASILQGGAADTQYF. The CDR3 DNA follows: TGTGCCAGCATACTACAGGGTGGGGCGGCAGATACGCAGTATTTT.

The J gene is TRBJ2-4, the V gene TRBV4-3; a possible D gene is TRBD2 (7 bases). The J call may be wrong; the DNA end is better matched by TRBJ2-7. Germline loops: CDR1 LGHNA, CDR2 YSLEER. The CDR3 is made up of 18 amino acids. The CDR3 here is CASSQGWTGGTRSYEQYF. The CDR3 nucleotides read TGCGCCAGCAGCCAAGGGTGGACCGGGGGGACACGATCCTACGAGCAGTACTTC.

In its sample, this clonotype was seen a few times. This chain joins TRBV29-1 and TRBJ1-2, with TRBD1 as a possible D gene (5 bases). The CDR3 runs 13 residues. V was shortened by 4 bases and J by 3 bases, with 12 bases between the two germline ends. Germline values: CDR1 SQVTM, CDR2 ANQGSEA. The CDR3 spells CSVVEGRDYGYTF. The DNA for the CDR3 is TGCAGCGTTGTAGAGGGGCGCGACTATGGCTACACCTTC.

The chain employs TRBV7-3 and TRBJ1-2, with D tentatively TRBD1 (5 bases). CDR3 length equals 15 residues. Trimming left V 1 base short and J 2 bases short, with 11 bases between. The germline V gene has CDR1 SGHTA and CDR2 FQGTGA. Written as DNA, the CDR3 is TGTGCCAGCAGCTTAAGCGGGGGACCCAACTATGGCTACACCTTC. This encodes CASSLSGGPNYGYTF. Using reference TRBV7-3 and TRBJ1-2 for the parts outside the CDR3, the full variable domain is GAGVSQTPSNKVTEKGKYVELRCDPISGHTALYWYRQSLGQGPEFLIYFQGTGAADDSGLPNDRFFAVRPEGSVSTLKIQRTERGDSAVYLCASSLSGGPNYGYTFGSGTRLTVV.

Only one count was recorded for this clonotype. The chain joins TRBV5-6 to TRBJ2-7; D is perhaps TRBD1 (5 bases). V was pared by 2 bases and J by 2 bases, with 20 bases between. Germline V gives CDR1 SGHDT, CDR2 YYEEEE. This CDR3 has 17 residues. CDR3 sequence reads: CASSLIPPTDLTYEQYF. CDR3 in DNA: TGTGCCAGCAGCTTAATTCCTCCGACAGACCTTACCTACGAGCAGTACTTC.

This clonotype was found a few times. V is TRBV6-6 and J is TRBJ2-7; D possibly corresponds to TRBD1 (6 bases). The J call is doubtful: the DNA matches TRBJ2-5 better. The CDR3 consists of 14 residues. The germline CDR1 and CDR2 sequences are MNHNY and SVGAGI (reference sequence). The CDR3 DNA reads as TGTGCCAGCAGTCGTACAGGGTCGCGAGAGACCCAGTACTTC. It translates to CASSRTGSRETQYF.